The clone carrying this T cell receptor beta chain was observed at least ten times. Regarding time point: newly diagnosed GD, antithyroid drugs for less than 3 months. There was RNA extracted from PBMCs, and the TCR library was made from it. Patients of an endocrinology department in Xi'an, China, were included. This entry belongs to a study of regulatory T cells in long-lasting Graves disease. Study information: Under 3 months of antithyroid drugs had been taken by newly diagnosed Graves' patients.

Construction of TCR beta libraries relied on iRepertoire HTBI primers and on Arm-PCR targeting CDR3 regions. TCRdb fed the multiplex PCR reads into MiXCR, producing one record per CDR3 protein. The sample has roughly 500,000 distinct CDR3 sequences, about 14% seen once; the top ten hold more than 8.5%. Germline V CDR1 and CDR2: DFQATT, SNEGSKA (reference sequence). This CDR3 has 15 amino acids. V shed 3 bases, J shed 4 bases, and the junction held 9 bases outside the gene matches. These data also formed part of another study, on T cells in Graves' hyperthyroidism and ophthalmopathy. This second study says: Stable hyperthyroidism and ophthalmopathy were separated using 13 V-J signatures.

The sequenced sample was peripheral blood mononuclear cells (PBMCs), obtained at new diagnosis, from a patient treated with antithyroid drugs. V usage is TRBV20-1 and J usage is TRBJ2-3; 8 bases are a match to TRBD2. The clonotype originates from a man aged 30 to 39 with Graves disease. The CDR3 spells CSARASGSIPDTQYF. CDR3 nucleotide sequence: TGCAGTGCTAGGGCGAGCGGGAGTATCCCAGATACGCAGTATTTT.